This T cell receptor beta chain was found in a study of blood T cells in healthy people across ages (dated by TCRdb to between 2014 and 2017). Looking at the study overall: Template switching captured roughly one uniquely barcoded TCR beta cDNA molecule per two T cells in model experiments. The donors were divided into four age groups: young (average approximately 16 years), middle-aged (about 40), aged (about 60) and long-lived (roughly 88). The study measured age-related changes in TCR beta repertoire diversity using deep sequencing normalized with unique cDNA molecular identifiers. Using the same blood draw, the study looked at two additional independent replicas of 1 million unique cDNA reads for two donors, one aged 18 to 30 and the other aged 80 or older. To avoid experimental bias, donors of different ages were spread randomly across the sequencing lanes. The paper's findings and limits, for the study overall: There was a strong correlation between observed TCR beta diversity and the percentage of naive T cells measured by flow cytometry. Because donor CMV infection status was unknown, age-related changes in expanded clonotypes were potentially confounded. The long-lived group showed more naive CD4+ T cells, fewer expanded clones and increased TCR diversity than the aged group, suggesting age selection. Observed TCR beta diversity per million T cells fell roughly linearly with age, and a significant reduction was already apparent by age around 36. Since profiling was done on bulk unsorted PBMCs, naive and antigen-experienced compartments could not be conclusively compared. Estimates of total diversity from one million sequenced T cells were regarded as lower bounds and underestimates.

There are 17 amino acids in the CDR3, from cysteine to phenylalanine inclusive. CDR3 DNA is the only sequence kept; it has 51 bases, read in frame from the first base. Trimming accounts for 5 bases at V and 3 bases at J, while the number of junction bases matched to no gene is 15. Based on the germline V gene (reference sequence), the CDR1 and CDR2 sequences are DFQATT and SNEGSKA. The receptor library was made with 5' RACE. TCRdb shows the sequencer as Illumina HiSeq 2500. The second PCR ran for about 6 to 11 cycles and used a J-beta primer mix along with a sample-barcoded 5' primer. Each TCR beta cDNA molecule received a unique molecular identifier from a template-switch 5' adaptor carrying 12 random nucleotides. Each sample yielded at least 2.5 million CDR3-containing paired-end reads. All of the RNA was converted into first-strand cDNA using the Mint cDNA synthesis kit, with a TRBC-specific oligonucleotide serving as the primer. Following uracil-DNA glycosylase treatment, all cDNA underwent a first 18-cycle PCR with the universal primers M1SS and BC2_uni_R. Regarding the original processing steps: For normalization, 1 million high-quality reads, each with a distinct molecular identifier, were randomly selected from each sample. Reads sharing molecular identifiers were discarded rather than binned into consensus sequences. MiTCR, with a Q25 quality threshold and the strictest error-elimination algorithm, was used for CDR3 identification, clonotype clustering and error correction. A nonparametric unseen species model with Euler transformation was used to estimate lower-bound total TCR beta diversity. The public reads were reanalyzed by TCRdb: fastp trimming at Q25, MiXCR alignment, in-frame beta chains only. Here each entry gathers all rows of one CDR3 protein and keeps the most common genes and DNA. The V and J calls here are based on TCRdb, not the publication. This sample comprises over 950,000 distinct CDR3 sequences, 51% of them detected only once. The ten top clones hold around 21% of the sample.

Systemically healthy Caucasian individuals from Russia, about 38 in total and aged about 6 to 95 years, were included as donors. Each donor gave about 11 milliliters of peripheral blood, drawn into EDTA-treated Vacutainer tubes. Ficoll-Paque density-gradient centrifugation was used to isolate PBMCs, with at least 6.5 million per sample. Total RNA was extracted from PBMCs with Trizol reagent, with at least 5 micrograms obtained per sample. For every donor, an aliquot of PBMCs went through flow cytometry to measure the percentages of naive CD45RAhigh/CD27high T cells. Turning to this clonotype: Which antigen it targets is not known. Within one base of it there is no much larger clone, and no base qualities were kept.

The TCR was taken from a woman aged 60 to 75 in good health. Input material: blood. The chain links TRBV20-1 with TRBJ1-5, with 8 bases in between that match TRBD1. The CDR3 protein is CSALGTGQGSDNQPQHF. The nucleotide sequence is TGCAGTGCTTTAGGGACAGGCCAAGGAAGTGACAATCAGCCCCAGCATTTT.